This T cell receptor beta chain was retrieved from a study of shared clonotypes between healthy human individuals. Points on this clone: The antigen is unknown.

Deep-level assay runs were performed. The data were produced by immunoSEQ multiplex PCR, yet TCRdb's version contains in-frame clones alone and is incomplete. The top ten clones hold around 0.15% of a sample with roughly 2.5 million clones, approximately 92% of them seen once. Broader study findings: Sampling covered blood only; tissue repertoires likely differ. Approximately 4.9% of naive CD4 clonotypes were shared across a handful of donors.

Germline V gene lookup returns CDR1 SGHAT and CDR2 FQNNGV. There are 13 residues in the CDR3. V shed 4 bases and J shed 6 bases, with 10 bases lying between them. Sequenced material: naive CD4+ T cells sorted from blood. Regarding subset: CD45RA+ positively selected. The gene calls are TRBV11-2 and TRBJ1-5, with a weak D call TRBD1 (5 bases). This TCR derives from a man between 18 and 29 years old in good health. The CDR3 sequence is CASSSDTRQPQHF. CDR3 DNA sequence: TGTGCCAGCAGCTCGGACACGCGTCAGCCCCAGCATTTT.